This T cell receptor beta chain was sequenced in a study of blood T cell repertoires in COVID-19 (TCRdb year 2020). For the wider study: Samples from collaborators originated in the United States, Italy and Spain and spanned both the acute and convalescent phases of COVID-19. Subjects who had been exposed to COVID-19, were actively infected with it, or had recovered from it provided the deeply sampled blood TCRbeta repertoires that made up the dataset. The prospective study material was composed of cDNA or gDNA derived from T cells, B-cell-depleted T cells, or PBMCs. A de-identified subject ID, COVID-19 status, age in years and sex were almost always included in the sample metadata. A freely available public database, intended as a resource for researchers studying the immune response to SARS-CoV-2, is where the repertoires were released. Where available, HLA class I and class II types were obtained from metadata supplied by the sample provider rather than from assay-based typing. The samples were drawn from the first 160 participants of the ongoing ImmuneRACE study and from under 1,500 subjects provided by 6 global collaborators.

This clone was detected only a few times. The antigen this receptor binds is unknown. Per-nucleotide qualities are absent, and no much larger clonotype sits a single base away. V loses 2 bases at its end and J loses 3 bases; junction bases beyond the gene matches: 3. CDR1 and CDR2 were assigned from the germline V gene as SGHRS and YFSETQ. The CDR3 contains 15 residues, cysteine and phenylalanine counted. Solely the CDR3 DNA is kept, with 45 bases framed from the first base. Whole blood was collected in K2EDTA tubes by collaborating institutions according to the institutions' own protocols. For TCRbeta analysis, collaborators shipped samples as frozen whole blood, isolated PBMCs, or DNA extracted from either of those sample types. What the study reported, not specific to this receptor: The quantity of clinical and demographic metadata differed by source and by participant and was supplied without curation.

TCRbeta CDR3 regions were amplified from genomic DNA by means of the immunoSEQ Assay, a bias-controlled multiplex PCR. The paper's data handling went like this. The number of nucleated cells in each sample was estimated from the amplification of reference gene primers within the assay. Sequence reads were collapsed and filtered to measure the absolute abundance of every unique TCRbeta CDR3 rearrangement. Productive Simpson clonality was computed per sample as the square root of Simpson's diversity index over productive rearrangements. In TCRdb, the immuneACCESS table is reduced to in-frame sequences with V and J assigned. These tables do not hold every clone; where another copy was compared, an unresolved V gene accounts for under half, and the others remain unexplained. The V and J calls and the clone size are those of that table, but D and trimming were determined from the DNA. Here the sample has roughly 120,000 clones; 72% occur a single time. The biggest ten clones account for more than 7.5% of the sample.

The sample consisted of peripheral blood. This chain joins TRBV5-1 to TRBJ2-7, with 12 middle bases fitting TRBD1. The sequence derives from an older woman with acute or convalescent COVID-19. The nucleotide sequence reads TGCGCCAGCAGCTTAGGGACAGGGGGCAGCTACGAGCAGTACTTC. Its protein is CASSLGTGGSYEQYF. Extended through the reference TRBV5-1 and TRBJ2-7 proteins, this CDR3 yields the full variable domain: KAGVTQTPRYLIKTRGQQVTLSCSPISGHRSVSWYQQTPGQGLQFLFEYFSETQRNKGNFPGRFSGRQFSNSRSEMNVSTLELGDSALYLCASSLGTGGSYEQYFGPGTRLTVT.